A single sample gave rise to the 22 T cell receptor beta chains below, sequenced in a study of a mutant IDH1 vaccine in newly diagnosed glioma (dated by TCRdb to the early 2020s). Per the publication, the time point label means: baseline, week 1 (first vaccination visit). The treatment or condition tag for this specimen amounts to: pre-vaccination baseline after standard-of-care therapy. The library was prepared using the immunoSEQ multiplex PCR assay. What TCRdb holds here is the immuneACCESS table cut down to in-frame rearrangements. Part of the clones is not present; checked against another copy, under half of the missing clones reflect an unresolved V gene, and the others are unexplained. The sample has about 50,000 clones on record, roughly 85% of them singletons. In total, the top ten clones hold about 2.5% of the sample. The sample consisted of PBMCs, taken from a glioma patient treated with radiotherapy, temozolomide or both. The receptors stem from a man between 40 and 49 years old with glioma.

V and J are TRBV6-5 and TRBJ1-1; D gene unclear. Germline lookup yields CDR1 MNHEY and CDR2 SVGAGI. This CDR3 region has 13 residues. Trimming took 4 bases from V and 0 from J, leaving 6 bases between them. CDR3 loop: CASSSALNTEAFF. The CDR3 DNA reads as TGTGCCAGCAGTTCCGCCCTGAACACTGAAGCTTTCTTT.

The rearrangement joins TRBV9 to TRBJ2-1, with 13 bases lining up with TRBD2. V dropped 3 bases and J dropped 9; count of bases not matched to a gene: 9. Per germline, CDR1 SGDLS and CDR2 YYNGEE. The CDR3 totals 16 residues. This chain's CDR3 is CASSGLGTSGIGEQFF. Here the CDR3 DNA reads TGTGCCAGCAGCGGATTGGGGACTAGCGGGATTGGTGAGCAGTTCTTC.

Comments on this clone: The sample contains more than one DNA sequence encoding this CDR3. V usage is TRBV15 and J usage is TRBJ2-5; 11 bases map to TRBD1. CDR1 is LNHNV and CDR2 is YYDKDF in the germline V gene (reference sequence). CDR3 length: 14 residues. With V trimmed by 3 bases and J by 5 bases, 2 bases remained unmatched. CDR3 loop: CATSRDRGLETQYF. As DNA, the CDR3 is TGTGCCACCAGCAGGGACAGGGGGCTGGAGACCCAGTACTTC.

This clone was recorded only once. This sequence joins TRBV6-1 and TRBJ2-5; maybe TRBD1 (6 bases). Germline loops: CDR1 MNHNS, CDR2 SASEGT. There are 12 residues in the CDR3. V shed 6 bases and J shed 5 bases, with 10 bases lying between them. The CDR3 reads CASSYRVETQYF. The CDR3, as DNA: TGTGCCAGCAGCTACAGGGTGGAGACCCAGTACTTC.

The chain combines TRBV28 with TRBJ1-1, with D uncertain. CDR3 length equals 13 residues. The germline V gene has CDR1 MDHEN and CDR2 SYDVKM. V was shortened by 7 bases and J by 0 bases, with 9 bases between the two germline ends. CDR3 amino acids: CASKEGVNTEAFF. As DNA, the CDR3 is TGTGCCAGCAAAGAAGGCGTGAACACTGAAGCTTTCTTT.

This rearrangement joins TRBV7-2 to TRBJ2-1; D is unresolved. V was cut by 5 bases and J by 10 bases, with 9 bases left in between. Per germline, CDR1 SGHTA and CDR2 FQGNSA. The CDR3 is made up of 11 amino acids. This CDR3 reads CASSQAGEQFF. The CDR3 region has the DNA TGTGCCAGCAGCCAAGCCGGGGAGCAGTTCTTC. The full variable domain, its missing parts supplied by reference TRBV7-2 and TRBJ2-1, is GAGVSQSPSNKVTEKGKDVELRCDPISGHTALYWYRQSLGQGLEFLIYFQGNSAPDKSGLPSDRFSAERTGGSVSTLTIQRTQQEDSAVYLCASSQAGEQFFGPGTRLTVL.

This sequence joins TRBV20-1 and TRBJ2-4, with D uncertain. The CDR3 contains 11 residues. V lost 1 base, J lost 13 bases, and 11 bases lay in between. Germline V gives CDR1 DFQATT, CDR2 SNEGSKA (reference sequence). CDR3 sequence: CSARVGAGQYF. DNA of the CDR3: TGCAGTGCTAGAGTAGGTGCTGGCCAGTACTTC.

J is TRBJ2-1 and V is TRBV20-1; D is perhaps TRBD2 (6 bases). Trimming took off 5 bases at V and 9 bases at J, with 11 bases between the two ends. CDR3 size: 11 residues. Germline CDR1 and CDR2: DFQATT and SNEGSKA (reference sequence). Written as DNA, the CDR3 is TGCAGTGCTTCCCGGGGGTTTGAGCAGTTCTTC. Translated, it gives CSASRGFEQFF.

This sequence joins TRBV6-6 and TRBJ2-5; 7 bases are shared with TRBD1. The junction had 4 bases not matched to a gene; V was cut back by 0 bases and J by 3 bases. There are 15 residues in the CDR3. The germline V gene has CDR1 MNHNY and CDR2 SVGAGI (reference sequence). The CDR3 sequence is CASSYSYTGEETQYF. Here the CDR3 DNA reads TGTGCCAGCAGTTACTCTTACACAGGGGAAGAGACCCAGTACTTC.

This sequence joins TRBV29-1 and TRBJ2-2, with a weak D call TRBD1 (6 bases). Trimming cost V 6 bases and J 1 base, with 15 bases left between them. CDR1 and CDR2 from the germline V gene are SQVTM and ANQGSEA. This CDR3 region has 15 residues. In DNA form, the CDR3 reads TGCAGCGTCCTTATGACAGGCAGGAACACCGGGGAGCTGTTTTTT. This encodes CSVLMTGRNTGELFF.

This clone is a singleton in its sample. V is TRBV7-9 and J is TRBJ2-2; D is undetermined. The germline gives CDR1 SEHNR, CDR2 FQNEAQ (reference sequence). This CDR3 comprises 16 residues. V gave up 3 bases and J gave up 1 base, with 12 bases separating them. The CDR3 sequence: CASSFLPPENTGELFF. Written as DNA, the CDR3 is TGTGCCAGCAGCTTCCTTCCGCCAGAGAACACCGGGGAGCTGTTTTTT.

This clone was counted between two and nine times. The rearrangement uses TRBV5-5 and TRBJ2-7; D is perhaps TRBD2 (5 bases). The CDR3 spans 15 residues. Trimming pared 4 bases from V and 2 bases from J, leaving 16 bases between. CDR1 is SGHKS, CDR2 YYEKEE, per germline (reference sequence). The CDR3 DNA reads as TGTGCCAGCAGCCCAGGCGGCGGGTTCACCTACGAGCAGTACTTC. It is translated as CASSPGGGFTYEQYF.

The chain carries TRBV28 and TRBJ2-5; 7 nucleotides line up with TRBD2. This CDR3 region has 12 residues. The ends lost 10 bases at V and 4 bases at J; junction bases unmatched: 6. CDR1 is MDHEN and CDR2 is SYDVKM in the germline V gene. The CDR3, as DNA: TGTGCCACTAGGTGGGGGGGAGAGACCCAGTACTTC. Protein product: CATRWGGETQYF.

The rearrangement joins TRBV6-5 to TRBJ1-2; D unclear. Germline V gene lookup returns CDR1 MNHEY and CDR2 SVGAGI. The CDR3 runs to 13 residues. Trimming removed 5 bases from V and 8 bases from J, with 15 bases in between. The CDR3 loop is CASSAYLGWGYTF. CDR3 coding DNA: TGTGCCAGCAGTGCCTACCTGGGTTGGGGCTACACCTTC.

This sequence joins TRBV6-5 and TRBJ2-5; either TRBD1 or TRBD2 may supply D (5 bases each). The CDR3 consists of 14 residues. V gave up 0 bases and J gave up 5 bases, with 10 bases separating them. The germline CDR1 and CDR2 sequences are MNHEY and SVGAGI. CDR3 in amino acids: CASSYSGALETQYF. Here the CDR3 DNA reads TGTGCCAGCAGTTACTCCGGGGCGTTGGAGACCCAGTACTTC.

The V gene is TRBV18, the J gene TRBJ1-1; D unclear. The germline CDR1 and CDR2 sequences are KGHSH and LQKENI. This CDR3 region has 13 residues. V dropped 4 bases and J dropped 1 base, with 7 bases sitting between them. Here the CDR3 reads CASSRVRNTEAFF. The CDR3 bases are TGTGCCAGCTCACGGGTCCGGAACACTGAAGCTTTCTTT.

The chain combines TRBV7-2 with TRBJ1-5; unclear D gene. The CDR3 has 14 residues. Trimming cost V 1 base and J 2 bases, with 6 bases left between them. In germline, CDR1 is SGHTA, CDR2 FQGNSA. The CDR3 here is CASSLVVGNQPQHF. DNA for the CDR3: TGTGCCAGCAGCTTAGTAGTGGGCAATCAGCCCCAGCATTTT.

The chain employs TRBV29-1 and TRBJ2-3; TRBD2 aligns across 9 bases. Germline V gives CDR1 SQVTM, CDR2 ANQGSEA. V was clipped by 4 bases and J by 1 base; unmatched bases: 0. The length of the CDR3 is 13 residues. CDR3 in DNA: TGCAGCGTTGTAGCGGGAGGCACAGATACGCAGTATTTT. The encoded protein is CSVVAGGTDTQYF.

The chain has TRBV6-5 and TRBJ1-4; D is undetermined. Trimming cost V 2 bases and J 4 bases, with 8 bases left between them. Per germline, CDR1 MNHEY and CDR2 SVGAGI. The CDR3 is made up of 14 amino acids. As DNA, the CDR3 is TGTGCCAGCAGTTACGAAACGGGTAATGAAAAACTGTTTTTT. This codes for CASSYETGNEKLFF.

Note on this clone: Compared with germline, one end of the junction differs, possibly owing to a read error. The chain's CDR3 is CAGRQGAVTGELFF. The CDR3 region has the DNA TGTGCCGGCAGACAGGGGGCGGTCACCGGGGAGCTGTTTTTT. The chain employs TRBV2 and TRBJ2-2, with 10 bases aligning to TRBD1. The CDR3 is 14 amino acids. Germline V gene data show CDR1 as SNHLY and CDR2 as FYNNEI.

The V gene is TRBV29-1, the J gene TRBJ2-1; 7 bases are a match to TRBD2. Germline CDR1 SQVTM, CDR2 ANQGSEA. The length of the CDR3 is 13 residues. V shed 1 base and J 7 bases; nucleotides not matched to a gene: 4. CDR3 region: CSVEGPGGNEQFF. CDR3 nucleotide sequence: TGCAGCGTTGAAGGCCCGGGGGGTAATGAGCAGTTCTTC.

The V and J genes are TRBV2 and TRBJ2-1; maybe TRBD2 (5 bases). V shed 3 bases and J shed 4 bases, with 10 bases lying between them. Germline V lookup: CDR1 SNHLY, CDR2 FYNNEI. There are 14 residues in the CDR3. The CDR3 is CASSERVMYNEQFF. The DNA of the CDR3 is TGTGCCAGCAGTGAGCGGGTGATGTACAATGAGCAGTTCTTC. The variable domain in full, completed from reference TRBV2 and TRBJ2-1, reads EPEVTQTPSHQVTQMGQEVILRCVPISNHLYFYWYRQILGQKVEFLVSFYNNEISEKSEIFDDQFSVERPDGSNFTLKIRSTKLEDSAMYFCASSERVMYNEQFFGPGTRLTVL.